These 5 T cell receptor beta chains came from one sample sequenced in a study of a mutant IDH1 vaccine in newly diagnosed glioma. No cognate antigen is known for these TCRs. The assay was immunoSEQ multiplex PCR, and TCRdb's table has in-frame clones only and misses some. The repertoire holds around 45,000 clones, with more than 75% as singletons. Time point of the sample: week 35, safety follow-up. Topical imiquimod accompanied each vaccine dose, which consisted of 300 ug of mutant IDH1 20-mer peptide. Source: PBMCs, taken from a glioma patient whose treatment included an IDH1 peptide vaccine. Every receptor here comes from a middle-aged woman with glioma.

This sequence joins TRBV2 and TRBJ1-3; no clear D. This CDR3 is 13 amino acids long. Germline V gives CDR1 SNHLY, CDR2 FYNNEI. V dropped 6 bases and J dropped 2 bases, with 8 bases sitting between them. Here the CDR3 reads CASSGFTGNTIYF. In DNA, the CDR3 is TGTGCCAGCAGCGGATTTACTGGAAACACCATATATTTT.

This chain links TRBV9 with TRBJ2-7, with TRBD2 matching 7 bases. Germline CDR1 is SGDLS and CDR2 is YYNGEE. Trimming cost V 4 bases and J 5 bases; bases outside gene matches: 12. CDR3 length: 15 residues. CDR3 DNA sequence: TGTGCCAGCAGCTCCGGCGGGGGAGGGGCGGACGAGCAGTACTTC. Translation: CASSSGGGGADEQYF.

The chain combines TRBV10-1 with TRBJ1-1, with 8 bases matching TRBD1. The CDR3 extends over 14 amino acids. Germline V gene sequence: CDR1 WNHNN, CDR2 SYGVQD (reference sequence). V lost 4 bases, J lost 3 bases, and 4 bases stayed unmatched. CDR3 DNA: TGCGCCAGCAGTGGAAACAGGGGGTACACTGAAGCTTTCTTT. It specifies CASSGNRGYTEAFF.

This chain links TRBV5-1 with TRBJ2-5; 13 bases align to TRBD2. The CDR3 runs 16 residues. Looked up from germline, CDR1 is SGHRS and CDR2 is YFSETQ. Losses at the gene ends were 4 bases for V and 5 bases for J; bases not matched to a gene: 8. This chain's CDR3 is CASSTGLAGVWETQYF. The CDR3 bases are TGCGCCAGCAGCACAGGACTAGCGGGGGTTTGGGAGACCCAGTACTTC.

V usage is TRBV7-9 and J usage is TRBJ1-1, with D possibly being TRBD1 (6 bases). The CDR3 has 15 residues. Trimming stripped 10 bases from V and 4 bases from J, with 22 bases between. CDR1 and CDR2 from the germline V gene are SEHNR and FQNEAQ (reference sequence). The CDR3 region has the DNA TGTGCCACCGCCCATCCGGGACAAAGGGGCACTGAAGCTTTCTTT. Its translation: CATAHPGQRGTEAFF.